What follows are 5 T cell receptor beta chains derived from one specimen sequenced in a study of OX40 agonist ivuxolimab in advanced cancers. Some clones are missing from TCRdb's copy, which holds only in-frame ones; the method was immunoSEQ multiplex PCR. The sample includes under 65,000 clones, approximately 90% of them seen just once. Sequencing was performed on CD4+ or CD8+ T cells sorted from blood, taken in a trial of the OX40 agonist ivuxolimab. The source is an adult with an advanced solid tumor such as melanoma, head and neck, liver or kidney cancer.

The rearrangement uses TRBV9 and TRBJ1-3, with D possibly being TRBD1 (5 bases). V shed 4 bases and J shed 9 bases, with 14 bases lying between them. The CDR3 has 13 residues. Germline V CDR1 and CDR2: SGDLS, YYNGEE. DNA for the CDR3: TGTGCCAGCAGCCCCCCGGGGGGTACCACCATATATTTT. Translation gives CASSPPGGTTIYF.

This chain connects TRBV6-1 to TRBJ1-1, with D possibly matching TRBD1 (5 bases). This CDR3 spans 15 amino acids. The V end was cut by 1 base, the J end by 1 base, with 10 bases between. Germline V gene sequence: CDR1 MNHNS, CDR2 SASEGT. The CDR3 sequence is CASSEEGAWNTEAFF. The CDR3 nucleotides read TGTGCCAGCAGTGAAGAAGGGGCATGGAACACTGAAGCTTTCTTT.

The CDR3 DNA sequence: TGTGCCAGTAGTATAGGAAGGGGCACTGAAGCTTTCTTT. Translated, it gives CASSIGRGTEAFF. This chain joins TRBV19 and TRBJ1-1; D might be TRBD1 (5 bases). Deletions cut 1 base from V and 4 bases from J, with 7 bases between. CDR1 is LNHDA, CDR2 SQIVND, per germline (reference sequence). The CDR3 runs to 13 residues.

The chain employs TRBV2 and TRBJ1-4, with D unresolved. Germline lookup yields CDR1 SNHLY and CDR2 FYNNEI. The CDR3 sequence is 14 residues long. V was pared by 6 bases and J by 5 bases, with 13 bases between. The CDR3 DNA reads TGTGCCAGCAGCGCCGGACCGACAAATGAAAAACTGTTTTTT. Protein: CASSAGPTNEKLFF.

The rearrangement joins TRBV10-3 to TRBJ2-3, with 11 bases identical to TRBD2. CDR1 ENHRY and CDR2 SYGVKD come from the germline V gene. Trimming at V came to 2 bases and at J to 6 bases, leaving 4 bases not matched to a gene. CDR3 length equals 15 residues. In DNA, the CDR3 is TGTGCCATCAGTGAGGGTAGCGGGGGGGATGATACGCAGTATTTT. Its translation is CAISEGSGGDDTQYF.